Sequencing of this T cell receptor (beta chain) was carried out in a study of cytomegalovirus exposure and HLA in healthy donors. Germline CDR1 SGHRS, CDR2 YFSETQ. With V trimmed by 4 bases and J by 3 bases, 4 bases remained unmatched. The CDR3 has 15 residues. The PCR contained 60 Vbeta and 13 Jbeta primers. Profiling relied on immunoSEQ multiplex PCR, and the TCRdb table lists in-frame clones only, not all of them. The table includes approximately 180,000 clones, around 80% detected once. Sequenced material: PBMCs. The receptor was isolated from a woman aged 25-40 years in good health and CMV-seronegative. The V call is TRBV5-1, the J call TRBJ2-6; 7 bases are shared with TRBD1. CDR3 residues: CASSPTGDGANVLTF. Here the CDR3 DNA reads TGCGCCAGCAGCCCCACAGGGGATGGGGCCAACGTCCTGACTTTC.